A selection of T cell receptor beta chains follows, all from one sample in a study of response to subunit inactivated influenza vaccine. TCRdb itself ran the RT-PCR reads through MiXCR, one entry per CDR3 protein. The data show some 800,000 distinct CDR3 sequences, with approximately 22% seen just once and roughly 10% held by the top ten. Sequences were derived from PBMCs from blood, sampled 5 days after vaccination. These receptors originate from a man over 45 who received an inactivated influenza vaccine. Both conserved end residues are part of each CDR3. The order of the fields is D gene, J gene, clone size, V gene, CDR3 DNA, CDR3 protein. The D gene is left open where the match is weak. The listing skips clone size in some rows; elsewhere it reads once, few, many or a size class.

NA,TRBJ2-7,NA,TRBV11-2,TGTGCCAGCAGCCTAGAAGCCAGGGCCCACTACGAGCAGTACTTC,CASSLEARAHYEQYF
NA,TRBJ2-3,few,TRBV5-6,TGTGCCAGCAGCGATAAAGGGAGTGGAGATACGCAGTATTTT,CASSDKGSGDTQYF
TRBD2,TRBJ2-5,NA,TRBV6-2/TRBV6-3,TGTGCCAGCAGGGCTAGCGGGGGCCTCCAAGAGACCCAGTACTTC,CASRASGGLQETQYF
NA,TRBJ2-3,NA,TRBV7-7,TGTGCCAGCAGTTTATTCGGCGGGACTGCAGATACGCAGTATTTT,CASSLFGGTADTQYF
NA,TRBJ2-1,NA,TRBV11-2,TGTGCCAGCAGCTTAGCGGCAGACGAGCAGTTCTTC,CASSLAADEQFF
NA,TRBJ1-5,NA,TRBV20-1,TGCAGTGCTAGAGAGGCTGCTCCCCAGCCCCAGCATTTT,CSAREAAPQPQHF
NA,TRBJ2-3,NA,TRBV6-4,TGTGCCAGCAGTAGAGGGGGGGGCCCAGATACGCAGTATTTT,CASSRGGGPDTQYF
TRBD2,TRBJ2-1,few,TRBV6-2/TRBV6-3,TGTGCCAGCCTCCGAGCTGCCGGGACTAGCGGGAGGGAGCAGTTCTTC,CASLRAAGTSGREQFF
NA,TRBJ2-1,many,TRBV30,TGTGCCTGGAGTGTAGGCAGGACCGCGCGCTCCTACAATGAGCAGTTCTTC,CAWSVGRTARSYNEQFF
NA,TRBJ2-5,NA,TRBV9,TGTGCCAGCAGCAAAAGTGGGCCGGGGACCCAGTACTTC,CASSKSGPGTQYF
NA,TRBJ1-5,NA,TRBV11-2,TGTGCCAGCAGCTTTCAGGTTAACCAGCCCCAGCATTTT,CASSFQVNQPQHF
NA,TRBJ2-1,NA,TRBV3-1,TGTGCCAGCAGCCAAGATAAATCGGGGTTTAGAGAGCAGTTCTTC,CASSQDKSGFREQFF
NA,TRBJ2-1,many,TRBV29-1,TGCAGCGTTGCTCTAGCACGGGACAATGAGCAGTTCTTC,CSVALARDNEQFF
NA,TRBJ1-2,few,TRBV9,TGTGCCAGCAGCGTAGGGGGGGGACTTCGCCGAGATGGCTACACCTTC,CASSVGGGLRRDGYTF
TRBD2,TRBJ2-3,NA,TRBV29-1,TGCAGCGTTGAGGGACTAGCGTGGGACATCACTAGCACAGATACGCAGTATTTT,CSVEGLAWDITSTDTQYF
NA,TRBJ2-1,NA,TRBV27,TGTGCCACGTCCAAAGGGGTGAGCTCCTACAATGAGCAGTTCTTC,CATSKGVSSYNEQFF
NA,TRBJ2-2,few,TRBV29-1,TGCAGCGTTGACACCACGAACACCGGGGAGCTGTTTTTT,CSVDTTNTGELFF
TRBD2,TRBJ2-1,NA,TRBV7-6,TGTGCCAGCAGCTTAGCTGTCAATAGACTAGCGGGGGGCAATGAGCAGTTCTTC,CASSLAVNRLAGGNEQFF
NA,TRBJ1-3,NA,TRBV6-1,TGTGCCAGCACCAACGGACATCTAGAGACGAACACCATATATTTT,CASTNGHLETNTIYF
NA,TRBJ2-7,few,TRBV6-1,TGTGCCAGCAGTCCTCCGTCGTCACAATACGAGCAGTACTTC,CASSPPSSQYEQYF
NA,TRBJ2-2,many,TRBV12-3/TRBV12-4,TGTGCCAGCAGTTTCTCCGGGTCCGGGGAGCTGTTTTTT,CASSFSGSGELFF
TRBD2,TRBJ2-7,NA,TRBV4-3,TGCGCCAGCAGCCCAACCATACTAGCGGGGCCTTCCTACGAGCAGTACTTC,CASSPTILAGPSYEQYF
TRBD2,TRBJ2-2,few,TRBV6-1,TGTGCCAGCAGTAGCCGGTTTCGGGGGGAGAACACCGGGGAGCTGTTTTTT,CASSSRFRGENTGELFF
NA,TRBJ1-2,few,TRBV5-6,TGTGCCAGCAGCTTGCTGGGGGTCTATGGCTACACCTTC,CASSLLGVYGYTF
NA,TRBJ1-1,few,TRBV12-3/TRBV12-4,TGTGCCAGCAGTTTGCTAAGGGACACTGAAGCTTTCTTT,CASSLLRDTEAFF
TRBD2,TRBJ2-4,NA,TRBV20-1,TGCAGTGCTAGAGACACCGGGACTCCCGGGAGGGTCCCCCAGTACTTC,CSARDTGTPGRVPQYF
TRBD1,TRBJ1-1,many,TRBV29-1,TGCAGCGGAAACAGGGGACAGGGGACCACTGAAGCTTTCTTT,CSGNRGQGTTEAFF
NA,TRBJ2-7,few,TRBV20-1,TGCAGTGCTAGAGGGACAGACTACTACGAGCAGTACTTC,CSARGTDYYEQYF
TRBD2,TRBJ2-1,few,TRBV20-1,TGCAGTGCTAGAGGCCCCACTCTAGCGGGAGTGGGCAATGAGCAGTTCTTC,CSARGPTLAGVGNEQFF
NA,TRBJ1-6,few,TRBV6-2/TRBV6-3,TGTGCCAGCAAACAGCCAGCTAGTTATAATTCACCCCTCCACTTT,CASKQPASYNSPLHF
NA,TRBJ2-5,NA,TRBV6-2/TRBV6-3,TGTGCCAGCAGTTACCCCCAAAGGACCCAGTACTTC,CASSYPQRTQYF
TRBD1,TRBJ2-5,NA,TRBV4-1,TGCGCCAGCAGCCACTCGTTCGGGGACAGGGATGAGACCCAGTACTTC,CASSHSFGDRDETQYF
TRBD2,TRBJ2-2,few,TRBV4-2,TGTGCCAGCAGCCAAGCTAGCGGGGAACCGAACACCGGGGAGCTGTTTTTT,CASSQASGEPNTGELFF
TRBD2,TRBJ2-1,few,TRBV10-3,TGTGCCACCCTAGCGGGAGAAAGGGGGCAGTTCTTC,CATLAGERGQFF
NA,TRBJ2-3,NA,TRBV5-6,TGTGCCAGCAGCTTCCCGGGAATGGCTAGCACAGATACGCAGTATTTT,CASSFPGMASTDTQYF
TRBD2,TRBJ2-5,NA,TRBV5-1,TGCGCCAGCAGCCTTTCGACTAGCGGGGGTAACCGGGAGACCCAGTACTTC,CASSLSTSGGNRETQYF
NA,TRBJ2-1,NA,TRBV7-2,TGTGCCAGCAGCCGGGCCCTAAAAACCTACAATGAGCAGTTCTTC,CASSRALKTYNEQFF
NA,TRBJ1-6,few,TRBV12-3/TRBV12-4,TGTGCCAGCAGTTTCAACAGCAATAATTCACCCCTCCACTTT,CASSFNSNNSPLHF
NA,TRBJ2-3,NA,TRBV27,TGTGCCAGCAGGCTACCCGGGTTGGGCACAGATACGCAGTATTTT,CASRLPGLGTDTQYF
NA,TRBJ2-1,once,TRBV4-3,TGCGCCAGCAGCCAAACCCCCGCTGAGTTTGGGGAGTTCTTC,CASSQTPAEFGEFF
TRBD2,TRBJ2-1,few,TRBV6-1,TGTGCCAGCAGAGGAGACGGCGGGGGGTACAATGAGCAGTTCTTC,CASRGDGGGYNEQFF
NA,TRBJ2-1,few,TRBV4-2,TGTGCCAGCAGCCAGGCGACCCGAGGTCTCGCCGCTGAGCAGTTCTTC,CASSQATRGLAAEQFF
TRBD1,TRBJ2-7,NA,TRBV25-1,TGTGCCAGCAGTGAGCTCGGACAGGGGGCCCCCTACGAGCAGTACTTC,CASSELGQGAPYEQYF
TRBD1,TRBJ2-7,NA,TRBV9,TGTGCCAGCAGTTGGGGACAGGGGGCCGACGAGCAGTACTTC,CASSWGQGADEQYF
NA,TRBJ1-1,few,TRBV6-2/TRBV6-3,TGTGCCAGCAATAGGGGCAGGGGCTCAGGGGAGAACTTTTACAAACGGACTGAAGCTTTCTTT,CASNRGRGSGENFYKRTEAFF
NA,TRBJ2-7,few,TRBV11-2,TGTGCCAGCAGCTTAGAGTGGGGGAAGTCCTACGAGCAGTACTTC,CASSLEWGKSYEQYF
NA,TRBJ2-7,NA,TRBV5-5,TGTGCCAGCAGCTTGGACGGTCAGGGGAGGTACGAGCAGTACTTC,CASSLDGQGRYEQYF
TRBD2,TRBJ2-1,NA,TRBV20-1,TGCAGTGCCGTGGGGGGAGGGTCCTACAATGAGCAGTTCTTC,CSAVGGGSYNEQFF